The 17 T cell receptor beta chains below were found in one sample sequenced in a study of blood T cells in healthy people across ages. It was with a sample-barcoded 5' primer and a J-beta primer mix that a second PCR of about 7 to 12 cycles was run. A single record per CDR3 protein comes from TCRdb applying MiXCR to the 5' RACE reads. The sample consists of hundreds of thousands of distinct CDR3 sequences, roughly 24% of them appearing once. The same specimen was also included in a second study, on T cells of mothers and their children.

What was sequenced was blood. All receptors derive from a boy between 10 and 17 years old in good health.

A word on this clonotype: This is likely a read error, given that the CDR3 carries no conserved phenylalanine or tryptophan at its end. CDR3 residues: CASTGALSSYNEQFL. The CDR3 DNA reads as TGTGCCAGCACAGGGGCCCTGAGCTCCTACAATGAGCAGTTCCTC. The chain has TRBV13 and TRBJ2-1, with D perhaps TRBD1 (6 bases). Germline loops: CDR1 PRHDT, CDR2 FYEKMQ (reference sequence). V dropped 7 bases and J dropped 0 bases, with 13 bases sitting between them. This CDR3 is built from 15 residues.

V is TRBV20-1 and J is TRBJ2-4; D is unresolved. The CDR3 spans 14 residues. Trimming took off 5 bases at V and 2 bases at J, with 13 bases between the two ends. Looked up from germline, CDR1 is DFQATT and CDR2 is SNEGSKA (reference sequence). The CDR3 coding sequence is TGCAGTGCTTCGACCCCTGGGACCAAAAACATTCAGTACTTC. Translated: CSASTPGTKNIQYF.

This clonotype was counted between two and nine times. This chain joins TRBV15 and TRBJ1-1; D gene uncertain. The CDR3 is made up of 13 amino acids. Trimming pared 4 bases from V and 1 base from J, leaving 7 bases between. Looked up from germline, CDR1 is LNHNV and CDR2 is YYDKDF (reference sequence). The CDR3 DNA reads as TGTGCCACCAGCACGGGCCGGAACACTGAAGCTTTCTTT. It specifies CATSTGRNTEAFF.

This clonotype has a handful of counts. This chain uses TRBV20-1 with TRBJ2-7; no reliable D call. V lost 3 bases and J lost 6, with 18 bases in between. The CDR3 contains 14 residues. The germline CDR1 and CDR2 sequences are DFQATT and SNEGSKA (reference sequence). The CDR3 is CSARESSGRSEQYF. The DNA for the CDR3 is TGCAGTGCTAGGGAATCCTCCGGGCGGTCCGAGCAGTACTTC.

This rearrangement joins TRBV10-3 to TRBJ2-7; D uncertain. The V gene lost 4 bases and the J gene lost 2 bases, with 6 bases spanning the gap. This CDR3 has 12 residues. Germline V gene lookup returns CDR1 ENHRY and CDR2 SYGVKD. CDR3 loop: CAISGSPYEQYF. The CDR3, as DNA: TGTGCCATCAGTGGGTCCCCCTACGAGCAGTACTTC.

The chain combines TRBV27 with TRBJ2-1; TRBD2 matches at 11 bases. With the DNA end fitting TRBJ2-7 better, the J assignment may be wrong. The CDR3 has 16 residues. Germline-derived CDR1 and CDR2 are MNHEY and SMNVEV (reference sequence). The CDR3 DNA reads TGTGCCAGCAGTGGCCCTAGCGGGGGGCCATTCTACGAGCAGTACTTC. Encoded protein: CASSGPSGGPFYEQYF.

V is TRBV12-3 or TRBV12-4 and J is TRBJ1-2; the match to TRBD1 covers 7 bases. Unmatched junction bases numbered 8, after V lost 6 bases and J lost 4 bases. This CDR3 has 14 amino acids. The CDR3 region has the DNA TGTGCCAGCAGGCTAGGGGGCGCTTTCTATGGCTACACCTTC. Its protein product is CASRLGGAFYGYTF.

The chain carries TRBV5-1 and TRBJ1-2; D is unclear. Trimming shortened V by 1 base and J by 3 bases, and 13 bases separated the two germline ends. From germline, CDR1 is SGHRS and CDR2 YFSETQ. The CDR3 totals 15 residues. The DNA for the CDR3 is TGCGCCAGCAGCTTGCTCCGCGGGCAGGACTATGGCTACACCTTC. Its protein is CASSLLRGQDYGYTF.

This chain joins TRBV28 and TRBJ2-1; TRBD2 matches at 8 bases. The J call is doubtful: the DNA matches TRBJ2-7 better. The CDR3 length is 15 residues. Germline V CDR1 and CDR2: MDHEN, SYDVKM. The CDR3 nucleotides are TGTGCCAGCAGCCAAGGCGGGGGGCCCCCCTACGAGCAGTACTTC. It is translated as CASSQGGGPPYEQYF.

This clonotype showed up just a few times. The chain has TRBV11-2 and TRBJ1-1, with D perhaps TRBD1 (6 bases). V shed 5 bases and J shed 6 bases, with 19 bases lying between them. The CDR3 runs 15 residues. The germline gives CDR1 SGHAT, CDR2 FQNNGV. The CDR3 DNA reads TGTGCCAGCAGCCTCGGGCAGGGGTTTTCTCCTGAAGCTTTCTTT. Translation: CASSLGQGFSPEAFF.

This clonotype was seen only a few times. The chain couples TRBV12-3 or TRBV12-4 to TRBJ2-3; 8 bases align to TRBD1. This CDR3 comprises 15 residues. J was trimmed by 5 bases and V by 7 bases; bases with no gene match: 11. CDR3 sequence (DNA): TGTGCCAGCAATCCCGGGACAGGAGATAGAGATACGCAGTATTTT. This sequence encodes CASNPGTGDRDTQYF.

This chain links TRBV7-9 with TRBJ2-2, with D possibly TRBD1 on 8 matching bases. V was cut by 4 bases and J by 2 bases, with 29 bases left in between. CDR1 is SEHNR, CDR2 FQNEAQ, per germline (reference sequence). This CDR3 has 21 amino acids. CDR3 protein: CASSSTGVLAAPTPNTGELFF. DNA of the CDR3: TGTGCCAGCAGCTCGACAGGGGTCCTAGCGGCCCCAACCCCTAACACCGGGGAGCTGTTTTTT.

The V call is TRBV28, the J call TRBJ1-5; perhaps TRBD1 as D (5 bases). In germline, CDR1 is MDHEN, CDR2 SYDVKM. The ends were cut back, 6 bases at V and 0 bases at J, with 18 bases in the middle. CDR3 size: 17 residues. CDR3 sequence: CASSQTDSFLSNQPQHF. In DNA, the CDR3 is TGTGCCAGCAGCCAGACCGACAGTTTCCTTAGCAATCAGCCCCAGCATTTT. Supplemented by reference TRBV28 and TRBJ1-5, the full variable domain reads DVKVTQSSRYLVKRTGEKVFLECVQDMDHENMFWYRQDPGLGLRLIYFSYDVKMKEKGDIPEGYSVSREKKERFSLILESASTNQTSMYLCASSQTDSFLSNQPQHFGDGTRLSIL.

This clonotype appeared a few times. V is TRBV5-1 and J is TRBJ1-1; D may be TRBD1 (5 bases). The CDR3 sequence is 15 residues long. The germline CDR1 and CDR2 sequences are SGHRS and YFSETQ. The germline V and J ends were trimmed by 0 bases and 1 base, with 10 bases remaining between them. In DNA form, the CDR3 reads TGCGCCAGCAGCTTGGGACAGATAAAGAACACTGAAGCTTTCTTT. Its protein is CASSLGQIKNTEAFF.

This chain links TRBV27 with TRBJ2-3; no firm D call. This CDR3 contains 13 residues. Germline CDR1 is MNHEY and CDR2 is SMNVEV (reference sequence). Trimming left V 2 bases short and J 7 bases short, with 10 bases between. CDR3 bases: TGTGCCAGCAGTTTAAGTTCACGAAATACGCAGTATTTT. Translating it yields CASSLSSRNTQYF.

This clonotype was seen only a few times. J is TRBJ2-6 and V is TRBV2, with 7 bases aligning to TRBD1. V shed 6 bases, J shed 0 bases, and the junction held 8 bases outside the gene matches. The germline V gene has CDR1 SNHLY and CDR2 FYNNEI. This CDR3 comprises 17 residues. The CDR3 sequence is CASRWDRSLSGANVLTF. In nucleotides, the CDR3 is TGTGCCAGCAGGTGGGACAGAAGTCTCTCTGGGGCCAACGTCCTGACTTTC.

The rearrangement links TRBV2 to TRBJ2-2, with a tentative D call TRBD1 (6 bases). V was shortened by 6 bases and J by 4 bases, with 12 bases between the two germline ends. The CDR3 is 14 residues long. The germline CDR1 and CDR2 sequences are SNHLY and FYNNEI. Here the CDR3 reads CASRQGPVTGELFF. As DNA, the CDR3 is TGTGCCAGCAGACAGGGCCCTGTCACCGGGGAGCTGTTTTTT.